The T cell receptor (beta chain) under discussion was sequenced for a study of T-cell reconstitution after alpha-beta-depleted transplantation in children. Whole-study results and caveats: The origin of alpha-beta T cells about two months after transplant was reportedly several hundred expanded graft clones. There were some patients whose high TCRbeta diversity at day 60 came from surviving recipient T cells and thymic progenitors. At the one-year point after transplant, T-cell counts and TCRbeta diversity were found to come mostly from T cells that had been newly produced.

As regards this clonotype: Its antigen is not known.

This CDR3 has 14 residues. Germline V gives CDR1 MGHDK, CDR2 SYGVNS. With 5 bases removed from V and 4 bases from J, the gap between germline ends came to 14 bases. Unique molecular identifiers featured in how the TCRbeta library was prepared. Via MiXCR, TCRdb re-called the PCR reads, giving one row per CDR3 protein. Of a few hundred thousand distinct CDR3 sequences listed, approximately 12% are singletons. This sequence originates from a male patient under 18 who had a stem cell transplant for acute myeloid leukemia, so the T cells may come from the graft donor. The sample consisted of PBMCs, mostly from graft donor cells, taken 360 days after TCRalphabeta/CD19-depleted stem cell transplant. V and J are TRBV25-1 and TRBJ2-5; a weak D match, TRBD2 (6 bases). The CDR3 coding sequence is TGTGCCAGCAGTCGAGCGGGTCTGGGAGAGACCCAGTACTTC. This translates into CASSRAGLGETQYF.